These T cell receptor beta chains were read from a single sample in a study of blood T cell repertoires in COVID-19. Some clones are missing from TCRdb's copy, which holds only in-frame ones; the method was immunoSEQ multiplex PCR. The sample lists 150,000 or so clones; 84% were seen once. The sample taken for sequencing was peripheral blood. The source of these receptors is a woman between 50 and 59 years old in a cohort sampled during active or convalescent COVID-19. The CDR3 runs from the conserved cysteine through the conserved F or W. The order of the fields is V gene, J gene, CDR3 protein.

TRBV19	TRBJ2-6	CASSNPAGANVLTF
TRBV12-5	TRBJ1-5	CASAPGTGANQPQHF
TRBV19	TRBJ1-4	CASSIRYIAGLTNEKLFF
TRBV5-5	TRBJ2-5	CASSLNYDSGSQYF
TRBV6-2/TRBV6-3	TRBJ1-2	CASSYFGGYGPGGYTF
TRBV19	TRBJ2-2	CAAQQSSGGATGELFF
TRBV10-3	TRBJ2-1	CAISSGQSLLGEQFF
TRBV18	TRBJ1-3	CASSPWTAEGNTIYF
TRBV2	TRBJ1-5	CASSGGTGWQPQHF
TRBV19	TRBJ1-1	CASIRDIGNTEAFF
TRBV5-1	TRBJ2-3	CASKTLSASTDTQYF
TRBV6-5	TRBJ1-2	CASSYSGYYGYTF
TRBV7-6	TRBJ2-1	CASSMGQGVINEQFF
TRBV5-4	TRBJ2-7	CASSVTSGWGYEQYF
TRBV30	TRBJ2-3	CAWSRQGGADTQYF
TRBV6-6	TRBJ2-1	CASRYGQYSYNEQFF
TRBV12-3/TRBV12-4	TRBJ2-3	CASSLALRDTQYF
TRBV4-3	TRBJ1-6	CASSQAIQGSSPLHF
TRBV6-1	TRBJ2-7	CASSEGPGRLYEQYF
TRBV6-2/TRBV6-3	TRBJ1-5	CASSYRGLIPSNQPQHF
TRBV20-1	TRBJ2-5	CSASPAGTGKETQYF
TRBV1	TRBJ1-1	CTSSQDPQGVENTEAFF
TRBV25-1	TRBJ1-4	CASSESERRPNEKLFF
TRBV7-2	TRBJ2-2	CASSSSGPNTGELFF
TRBV2	TRBJ1-5	CASKVEGNQPQHF
TRBV5-6	TRBJ1-2	CASSPRQGGYTF
TRBV19	TRBJ2-1	CASSPSGYEDEQFF
TRBV21-1	TRBJ1-1	CASSSMTPNTEAFF
TRBV29-1	TRBJ1-1	CSALTGPNTEAFF
TRBV7-6	TRBJ2-5	CASSPVPILSGETQYF
TRBV7-2	TRBJ2-7	CASSSRVTYEQYF
TRBV6-2/TRBV6-3	TRBJ1-3	CASSDVGTEFSGNTIYF
TRBV7-2	TRBJ2-1	CASSPRAISYNEQFF
TRBV7-9	TRBJ1-1	CASSLSGLITEAFF
TRBV12-3/TRBV12-4	TRBJ1-5	CASSSAYSPQHF
TRBV6-5	TRBJ2-5	CASTLVGQKQETQYF
TRBV7-2	TRBJ1-4	CASSPGALFNEKLFF
TRBV2	TRBJ1-4	CASTQGQENEKLFF
TRBV2	TRBJ1-3	CASSPQVGGVSGNTIYF
TRBV7-2	TRBJ2-1	CASSLAGTSGNNEQFF
TRBV4-1	TRBJ2-7	CASSQAGGFGEQYF
TRBV7-9	TRBJ2-7	CASSPRTGIYEQYF
TRBV6-5	TRBJ2-7	CASSYGTGPYEQYF
TRBV29-1	TRBJ2-7	CSVVTSGEPTYEQYF
TRBV6-6	TRBJ2-5	CASSYGGARASETQYF
TRBV7-9	TRBJ2-4	CASRGTGKDIQYF
TRBV7-9	TRBJ1-1	CASSFTGMENAFF
TRBV5-1	TRBJ2-3	CASSLGTSGLTDTQYF
TRBV6-2/TRBV6-3	TRBJ1-1	CASSSKTQGAMSEAFF
TRBV7-9	TRBJ2-3	CASSPQLAGTLSTDTQYF
TRBV3-1/TRBV3-2	TRBJ2-5	CASSLGQYQETQYF
TRBV5-1	TRBJ1-1	CASSLGVRGAYTEAFF
TRBV12-3/TRBV12-4	TRBJ2-3	CASRFNTDTQYF
TRBV12-3/TRBV12-4	TRBJ1-6	CASRIGEGTPLHF
TRBV5-4	TRBJ1-2	CASSLRSGANYGYTF
TRBV30	TRBJ1-6	CAWSVVGLGDSPLHF
TRBV5-1	TRBJ1-4	CASSLKGTVNEKLFF
TRBV27	TRBJ1-1	CASKQRNTEAFF
TRBV3-1/TRBV3-2	TRBJ1-2	CASSRSGELNYGYTF